These T cell receptor beta chains were read from a single sample in a study of CD8 T cells in ankylosing spondylitis. Each CDR3 protein is one row after TCRdb ran MiXCR on the 5' RACE reads. The sample holds a few hundred thousand distinct CDR3 sequences; 15% to 20% are singletons and the top ten take roughly a third. Sequenced sample: blood, either unsorted or a sorted T cell fraction (not recorded which). The receptor set was obtained from a male donor with ankylosing spondylitis or in good health (not recorded which). Both conserved end residues are part of each CDR3. The D gene is left open where the match is weak. Size is omitted from some rows. Given values are once, few, many or a class for expanded clones.

d_call	clone_size	v_call	j_call	cdr3_aa	cdr3_nt
NA	many	TRBV5-1	TRBJ2-6	CASSPQQTGSGANVLTF	TGCGCCAGCAGCCCTCAACAAACAGGGTCTGGGGCCAACGTCCTGACTTTC
NA	few	TRBV4-1	TRBJ2-7	CASSQEGSGHYEQYF	TGCGCCAGCAGCCAAGAAGGTAGCGGCCACTACGAGCAGTACTTC
NA	NA	TRBV29-1	TRBJ2-3	CSVEEPPATQYF	TGCAGCGTTGAAGAGCCTCCCGCTACGCAGTATTTT
TRBD1	NA	TRBV25-1	TRBJ1-4	CASSDLQGVHEKLFF	TGTGCCAGCAGTGATTTACAGGGGGTGCATGAAAAACTGTTTTTT
NA	NA	TRBV12-3/TRBV12-4	TRBJ2-2	CASSEQNTGELFF	TGTGCCAGCAGTGAACAAAACACCGGGGAGCTGTTTTTT
TRBD1	many	TRBV29-1	TRBJ2-1	CSVEGLGQGNNEQFF	TGCAGCGTTGAAGGGTTGGGACAGGGAAACAATGAGCAGTTCTTC
TRBD2	few	TRBV12-3/TRBV12-4	TRBJ2-7	CASSLAGADEQYF	TGTGCCAGCAGCTTAGCGGGAGCTGACGAGCAGTACTTC
NA	few	TRBV6-5	TRBJ2-5	CASKFPGGRETQYF	TGTGCCAGCAAGTTCCCAGGAGGGAGGGAGACCCAGTACTTC
TRBD1	NA	TRBV29-1	TRBJ1-2	CSVEGADRVGYTF	TGCAGCGTTGAAGGGGCGGACAGGGTTGGCTACACCTTC
NA	NA	TRBV7-9	TRBJ2-7	CASSGDFEAYEQYF	TGTGCCAGCAGCGGGGACTTTGAGGCCTACGAGCAGTACTTC
NA	many	TRBV29-1	TRBJ2-4	CSAGENIQYF	TGCAGCGCCGGGGAAAACATTCAGTACTTC
NA	NA	TRBV2	TRBJ2-7	CASSEPHPGSYEQYF	TGTGCCAGCAGTGAACCCCACCCGGGTTCCTACGAGCAGTACTTC
TRBD2	NA	TRBV5-1	TRBJ2-7	CASSTREGLVYEQYF	TGCGCCAGCAGCACGCGGGAGGGCCTTGTTTACGAGCAGTACTTC
TRBD2	few	TRBV29-1	TRBJ2-3	CSVVRWEGTTDTQYF	TGCAGCGTTGTGCGATGGGAGGGTACGACAGATACGCAGTATTTT
NA	NA	TRBV11-2	TRBJ1-1	CASTFQLHARGLNTEAFF	TGTGCCAGCACCTTCCAGCTCCATGCCCGGGGATTGAACACTGAAGCTTTCTTT
NA	many	TRBV9	TRBJ2-4	CASSPGPRDIQYF	TGTGCCAGCAGTCCCGGGCCGAGAGACATTCAGTACTTC
NA	NA	TRBV29-1	TRBJ1-4	CSVRAGSGELIF	TGCAGCGTTCGGGCAGGATCAGGGGAACTGATTTTT
NA	many	TRBV20-1	TRBJ2-1	CSARDWYNEQFF	TGCAGTGCTCGGGACTGGTACAATGAGCAGTTCTTC
NA	NA	TRBV7-9	TRBJ2-2	CASSIQNTGELFF	TGTGCCAGCAGCATACAGAACACCGGGGAGCTGTTTTTT
TRBD1	NA	TRBV19	TRBJ2-6	CASSVPGQGDRSGANVLTF	TGTGCCAGTAGTGTACCCGGACAGGGAGATCGCTCTGGGGCCAACGTCCTGACTTTC
TRBD1	few	TRBV4-2	TRBJ2-7	CASSQDRGQGSYEQYF	TGTGCCAGCAGCCAAGACCGGGGACAGGGGTCCTACGAGCAGTACTTC
TRBD1	few	TRBV20-1	TRBJ2-5	CSARGPYRGGETQYF	TGCAGTGCTAGAGGGCCCTACAGGGGTGGAGAGACCCAGTACTTC
TRBD2	many	TRBV5-1	TRBJ2-7	CASGEGTGNEQYF	TGCGCCAGCGGGGAGGGGACGGGAAACGAGCAGTACTTC
TRBD2	many	TRBV27	TRBJ2-5	CASSLSAGGPLETQYF	TGTGCCAGCAGTTTATCGGCGGGAGGGCCCCTGGAGACCCAGTACTTC
NA	NA	TRBV11-1	TRBJ2-3	CASSNPTLGDTQYF	TGTGCCAGCAGCAACCCGACACTTGGGGATACGCAGTATTTT
TRBD2	NA	TRBV25-1	TRBJ2-3	CASSEWLAGADTQYF	TGTGCCAGCAGTGAATGGCTAGCGGGAGCAGATACGCAGTATTTT
NA	NA	TRBV20-1	TRBJ1-1	CSARDVPGNTEAFF	TGCAGTGCTAGAGATGTTCCGGGGAACACTGAAGCTTTCTTT
NA	few	TRBV6-4	TRBJ1-4	CASSDSGYEKLFF	TGTGCCAGCAGTGACTCCGGGTATGAAAAACTGTTTTTT
TRBD1	few	TRBV10-1	TRBJ2-7	CASSVGQVSYEQYF	TGCGCCAGCAGTGTCGGACAGGTCTCCTACGAGCAGTACTTC
NA	NA	TRBV29-1	TRBJ2-5	CSVAVTQTQYF	TGCAGCGTTGCCGTCACCCAGACCCAGTACTTC
NA	few	TRBV10-3	TRBJ2-7	CAISEPSYEQYF	TGTGCCATCAGTGAGCCGTCCTACGAGCAGTACTTC
NA	many	TRBV29-1	TRBJ2-5	CSVEGQNQETQYF	TGCAGCGTTGAGGGTCAGAACCAAGAGACCCAGTACTTC
NA	NA	TRBV12-3/TRBV12-4	TRBJ1-4	CASSFEDEKLFF	TGTGCCAGCAGTTTCGAAGATGAAAAACTGTTTTTT
TRBD2	NA	TRBV29-1	TRBJ2-1	CSVESLAGAVDEQFF	TGCAGCGTTGAATCCCTAGCGGGAGCGGTCGATGAGCAGTTCTTC
TRBD2	NA	TRBV3-1	TRBJ2-7	CASSQGGLATHEQYF	TGTGCCAGCAGCCAAGGGGGACTAGCGACCCACGAGCAGTACTTC
NA	NA	TRBV24-1	TRBJ2-7	CATSDLWQNYEQYF	TGTGCCACCAGTGATTTGTGGCAGAACTACGAGCAGTACTTC
TRBD2	few	TRBV2	TRBJ2-3	CASSKGLAGGDTQYF	TGTGCCAGCAGTAAAGGACTAGCGGGAGGAGATACGCAGTATTTT
TRBD2	few	TRBV27	TRBJ2-7	CASSTSVNSYEQYF	TGTGCCAGCAGTACTAGCGTAAACTCCTACGAGCAGTACTTC